These T cell receptor beta chains were read from a single sample in a study of OX40 agonist ivuxolimab in advanced cancers. TCRdb's copy holds only in-frame clones and misses some; the assay was immunoSEQ multiplex PCR. The top ten clones hold about 0.64% of a sample with 45,000 to 55,000 clones, over 75% of them seen once. Sample: CD4+ or CD8+ T cells sorted from blood, taken in a trial of the OX40 agonist ivuxolimab. These receptor sequences come from an adult with an advanced solid tumor such as melanoma, head and neck, liver or kidney cancer. The CDR3 runs from the conserved cysteine through the conserved F or W.

J gene	V gene	CDR3 protein
TRBJ2-7	TRBV6-5	CASSTGTEIEQYF
TRBJ1-2	TRBV6-1	CASSEGGFLYGYTF
TRBJ1-2	TRBV5-4	CASSPFGGGSYGYTF
TRBJ1-2	TRBV19	CASRATGAGGYTF
TRBJ1-2	TRBV30	CAGDVANYGYTF
TRBJ1-2	TRBV30	CAWSKNKGGYTF
TRBJ2-7	TRBV5-1	CASSSGLRGLNEQYF
TRBJ2-3	TRBV27	CASSPAPRVPSTDTQYF
TRBJ1-3	TRBV7-9	CASSSTGNSGNTIYF
TRBJ2-7	TRBV27	CASSPRGQGLMKVYEQYF
TRBJ2-3	TRBV27	CASSMVSGSTDTQYF
TRBJ2-6	TRBV5-1	CASSFESSGANVLTF
TRBJ1-1	TRBV2	CASSAMQGSTEAFF
TRBJ1-1	TRBV2	CASSAEQMNTEAFF
TRBJ2-5	TRBV5-4	CASSAESQETQYF
TRBJ1-5	TRBV19	CAKHPGYSNQPQHF
TRBJ2-5	TRBV21-1	CASSKVPGVAPRTQYF
TRBJ1-4	TRBV29-1	CSVRGGDGRYEKLFF
TRBJ1-1	TRBV6-1	CASRRREQDTEAFF
TRBJ1-2	TRBV9	CASTPMIGGAVGYTF
TRBJ1-1	TRBV25-1	CASSSLWYTEAFF
TRBJ2-6	TRBV23-1	CACREGPDSGANVLTF
TRBJ2-7	TRBV28	CASSQSPSTYEQYF
TRBJ1-2	TRBV9	CASSVAVANYGYTF
TRBJ1-2	TRBV30	CAWSRTSNYGYTF
TRBJ2-2	TRBV7-2	CASSPFLGGGELFF
TRBJ2-1	TRBV30	CAWRTTSGIGNEQFF
TRBJ2-3	TRBV9	CASSVDPAGFTDTQYF
TRBJ2-7	TRBV11-2	CASSLDSLSYEQYF
TRBJ2-3	TRBV4-1	CASSQLAGTDTQYF
TRBJ2-1	TRBV10-3	CAIRKTSSYNEQFF
TRBJ2-1	TRBV5-6	CASSLPPGQGNNEQFF
TRBJ1-2	TRBV20-1	CSASSVRGYTF
TRBJ2-1	TRBV2	CASSDRGRARDEQFF
TRBJ2-7	TRBV21-1	CASSKVWGGQYF
TRBJ2-7	TRBV5-5	CASNPPGIDEQYF
TRBJ2-5	TRBV21-1	CASTAGTSGGGETQYF
TRBJ2-3	TRBV10-1	CASTTLADNTDTQYF
TRBJ2-3	TRBV5-1	CASSLDEAGGRSTDTQYF
TRBJ2-7	TRBV5-1	CASSDRDKSSYEQYF
TRBJ1-5	TRBV30	CAWSVGGTQPQHF
TRBJ1-1	TRBV14	CASSQDLTATEAFF
TRBJ1-5	TRBV6-5	CASSDRGNQPQHF
TRBJ2-3	TRBV7-8	CASSASGSNTDTQYF
TRBJ1-1	TRBV11-3	CASSLLGDYTEAFF
TRBJ1-2	TRBV19	CASTPGVGGAIYGYTF
TRBJ2-7	TRBV11-1	CASSLLSGPYEQYF
TRBJ2-1	TRBV5-4	CASSPAGTQGDEQFF
TRBJ1-2	TRBV6-1	CASSVAGADYGYTF
TRBJ1-5	TRBV5-4	CASSLGWSGNQPQHF
TRBJ1-5	TRBV28	CASRPLRGEPQHF
TRBJ2-3	TRBV11-3	CASSSGPSNTQYF
TRBJ2-1	TRBV10-3	CAIRTDGITGQFF
TRBJ2-7	TRBV7-2	CASSITGTSSNEQYF